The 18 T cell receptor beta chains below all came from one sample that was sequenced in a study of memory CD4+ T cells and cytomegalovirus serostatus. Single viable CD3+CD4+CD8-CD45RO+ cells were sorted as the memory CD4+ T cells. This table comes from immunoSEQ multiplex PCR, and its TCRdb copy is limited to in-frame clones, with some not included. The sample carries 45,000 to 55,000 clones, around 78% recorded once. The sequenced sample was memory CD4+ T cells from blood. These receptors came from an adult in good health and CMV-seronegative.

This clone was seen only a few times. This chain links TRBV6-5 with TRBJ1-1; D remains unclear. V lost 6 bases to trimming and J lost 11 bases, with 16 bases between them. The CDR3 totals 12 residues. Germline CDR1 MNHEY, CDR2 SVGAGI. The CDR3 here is CASRGYTVPAFF. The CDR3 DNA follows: TGTGCCAGCAGGGGATACACAGTTCCGGCTTTCTTT.

CDR3 sequence: CASGLGSYEQYF. The CDR3 DNA reads as TGTGCTAGTGGTTTGGGTAGTTACGAGCAGTACTTC. The chain couples TRBV12-5 to TRBJ2-7; D is ambiguous. Germline-derived CDR1 and CDR2 are LGHNT and FRNRAP. V was shortened by 1 base and J by 4 bases, with 5 bases between the two germline ends. CDR3 length equals 12 residues.

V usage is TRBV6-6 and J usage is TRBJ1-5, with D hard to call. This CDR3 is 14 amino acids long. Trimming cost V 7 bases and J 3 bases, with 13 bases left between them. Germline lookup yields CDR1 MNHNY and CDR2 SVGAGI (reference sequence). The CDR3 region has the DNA TGTGCCAGCACCACTAATCCGGTCAATCAGCCCCAGCATTTT. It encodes CASTTNPVNQPQHF.

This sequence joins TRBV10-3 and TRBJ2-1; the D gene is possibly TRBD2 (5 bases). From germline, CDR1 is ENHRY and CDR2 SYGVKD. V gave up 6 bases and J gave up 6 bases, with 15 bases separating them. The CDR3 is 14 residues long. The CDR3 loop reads CAISPSLVTNEQFF. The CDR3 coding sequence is TGTGCCATCAGCCCGTCACTAGTGACCAATGAGCAGTTCTTC.

CDR3: CASSPTGTGVNSNQPQHF. The DNA for the CDR3 is TGTGCCAGCTCACCAACCGGGACAGGGGTTAATAGCAATCAGCCCCAGCATTTT. V gene TRBV18 combines with J gene TRBJ1-5; 10 nucleotides match TRBD1. Trimming cost V 2 bases and J 0 bases; bases outside gene matches: 7. From germline, CDR1 is KGHSH and CDR2 LQKENI. CDR3 length: 18 amino acids.

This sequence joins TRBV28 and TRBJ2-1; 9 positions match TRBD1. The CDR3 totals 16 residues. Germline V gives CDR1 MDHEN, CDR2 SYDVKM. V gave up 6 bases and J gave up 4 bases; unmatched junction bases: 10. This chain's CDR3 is CASSPGLGQGYNEQFF. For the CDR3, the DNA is TGTGCCAGCAGCCCGGGACTGGGACAGGGATACAATGAGCAGTTCTTC.

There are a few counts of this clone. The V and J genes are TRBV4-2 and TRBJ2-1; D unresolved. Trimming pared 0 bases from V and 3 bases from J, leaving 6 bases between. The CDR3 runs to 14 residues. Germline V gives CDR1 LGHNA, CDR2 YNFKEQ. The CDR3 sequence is CASSQDHGYNEQFF. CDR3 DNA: TGTGCCAGCAGCCAAGATCACGGCTACAATGAGCAGTTCTTC.

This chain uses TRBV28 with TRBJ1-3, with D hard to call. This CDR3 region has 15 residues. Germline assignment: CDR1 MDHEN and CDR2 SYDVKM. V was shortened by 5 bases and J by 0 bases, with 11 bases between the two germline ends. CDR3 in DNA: TGTGCCAGCAGTATCTGGCGCCACTCTGGAAACACCATATATTTT. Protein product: CASSIWRHSGNTIYF.

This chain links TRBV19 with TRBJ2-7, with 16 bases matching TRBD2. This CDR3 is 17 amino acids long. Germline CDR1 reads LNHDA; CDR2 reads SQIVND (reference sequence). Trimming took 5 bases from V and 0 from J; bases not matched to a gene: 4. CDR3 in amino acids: CASSPGLAGGYSYEQYF. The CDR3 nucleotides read TGTGCCAGTAGTCCGGGACTAGCGGGAGGGTACTCCTACGAGCAGTACTTC.

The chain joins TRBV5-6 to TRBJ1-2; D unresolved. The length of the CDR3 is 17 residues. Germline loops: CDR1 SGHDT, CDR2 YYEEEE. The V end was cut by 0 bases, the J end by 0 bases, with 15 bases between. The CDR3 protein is CASSLDLRSPANYGYTF. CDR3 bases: TGTGCCAGCAGCTTGGATCTCCGGTCCCCAGCTAACTATGGCTACACCTTC.

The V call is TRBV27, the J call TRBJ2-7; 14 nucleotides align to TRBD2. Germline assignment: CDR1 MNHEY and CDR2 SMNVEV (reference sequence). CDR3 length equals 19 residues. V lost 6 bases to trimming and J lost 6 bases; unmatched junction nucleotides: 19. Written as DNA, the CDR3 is TGTGCCAGCAGACCGGGACTAGCGGGAGTGGGCCCAGCCATTGGCGAGCAGTACTTC. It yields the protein CASRPGLAGVGPAIGEQYF.

CDR3 sequence (DNA): TGTGCCAGCAGCTTACCCGGGGCCAAAAACATTCAGTACTTC. Encoded protein: CASSLPGAKNIQYF. The V and J genes are TRBV7-2 and TRBJ2-4; D gene unclear. V lost 2 bases and J lost 1, with 6 bases in between. The germline V gene encodes CDR1 SGHTA and CDR2 FQGNSA. The CDR3 extends over 14 amino acids.

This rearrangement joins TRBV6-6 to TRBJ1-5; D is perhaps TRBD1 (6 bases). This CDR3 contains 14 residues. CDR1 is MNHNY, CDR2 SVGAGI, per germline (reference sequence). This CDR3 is CAAGGGVGNQPQHF. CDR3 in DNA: TGTGCAGCGGGTGGGGGCGTTGGCAATCAGCCCCAGCATTTT.

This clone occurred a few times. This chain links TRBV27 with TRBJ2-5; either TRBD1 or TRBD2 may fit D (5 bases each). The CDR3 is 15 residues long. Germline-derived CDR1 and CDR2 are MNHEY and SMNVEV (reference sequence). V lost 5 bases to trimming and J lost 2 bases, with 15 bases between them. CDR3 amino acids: CASSRLGRKQETQYF. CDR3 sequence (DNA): TGTGCCAGCAGTCGACTGGGACGGAAACAAGAGACCCAGTACTTC.

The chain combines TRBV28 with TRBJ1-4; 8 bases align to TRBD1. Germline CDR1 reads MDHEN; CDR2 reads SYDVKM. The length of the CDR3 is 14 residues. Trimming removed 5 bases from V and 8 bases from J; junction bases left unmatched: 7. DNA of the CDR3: TGTGCCAGCAGTCCCAGAAGGACAGGGGAAAAACTGTTTTTT. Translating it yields CASSPRRTGEKLFF. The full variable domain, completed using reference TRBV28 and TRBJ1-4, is DVKVTQSSRYLVKRTGEKVFLECVQDMDHENMFWYRQDPGLGLRLIYFSYDVKMKEKGDIPEGYSVSREKKERFSLILESASTNQTSMYLCASSPRRTGEKLFFGSGTQLSVL.

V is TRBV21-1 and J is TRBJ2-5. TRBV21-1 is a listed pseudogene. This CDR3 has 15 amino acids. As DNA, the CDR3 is TGTGCCAGCAGCAAAATGGGGGTCATTATAGAGACCCAGTACTTC. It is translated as CASSKMGVIIETQYF.

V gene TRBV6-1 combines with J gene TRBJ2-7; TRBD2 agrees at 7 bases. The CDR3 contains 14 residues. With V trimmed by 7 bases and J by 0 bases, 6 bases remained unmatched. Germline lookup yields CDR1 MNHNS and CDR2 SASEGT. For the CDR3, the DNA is TGTGCCAGCACTGGGGGGGACGGCTCCTACGAGCAGTACTTC. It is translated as CASTGGDGSYEQYF.

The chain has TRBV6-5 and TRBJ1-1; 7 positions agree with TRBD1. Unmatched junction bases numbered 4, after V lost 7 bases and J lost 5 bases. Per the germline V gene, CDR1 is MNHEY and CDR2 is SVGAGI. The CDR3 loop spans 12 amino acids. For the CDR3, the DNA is TGTGCCAGCACCCCAGGGGGTACTGAAGCTTTCTTT. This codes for CASTPGGTEAFF.